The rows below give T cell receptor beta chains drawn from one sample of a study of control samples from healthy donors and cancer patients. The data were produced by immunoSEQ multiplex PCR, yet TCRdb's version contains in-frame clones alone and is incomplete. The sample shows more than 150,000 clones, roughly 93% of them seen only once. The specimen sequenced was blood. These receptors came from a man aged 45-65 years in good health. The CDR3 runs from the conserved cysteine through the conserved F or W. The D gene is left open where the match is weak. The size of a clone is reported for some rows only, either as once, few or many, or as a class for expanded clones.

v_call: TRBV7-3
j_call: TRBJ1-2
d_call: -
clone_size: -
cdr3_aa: CASSLIANSREGSYGYTF
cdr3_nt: TGTGCCAGCAGCTTAATTGCCAATTCCAGGGAGGGGAGCTATGGCTACACCTTC

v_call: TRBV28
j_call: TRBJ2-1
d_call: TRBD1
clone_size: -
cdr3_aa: CASSPPDRGRQFF
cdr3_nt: TGTGCCAGCAGTCCTCCGGACAGGGGGCGGCAGTTCTTC

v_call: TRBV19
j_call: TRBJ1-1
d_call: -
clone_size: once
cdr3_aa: CASSIVPRDPEAFF
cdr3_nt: TGTGCCAGTAGTATCGTCCCGCGAGACCCTGAAGCTTTCTTT

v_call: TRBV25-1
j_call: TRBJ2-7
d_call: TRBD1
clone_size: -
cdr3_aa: CASSERTGPPYEQYF
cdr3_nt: TGTGCCAGCAGTGAAAGGACAGGGCCACCCTACGAGCAGTACTTC

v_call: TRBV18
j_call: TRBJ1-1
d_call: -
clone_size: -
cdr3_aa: CASSPRGGANTEAFF
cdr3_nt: TGTGCCAGCTCACCACGAGGGGGGGCGAACACTGAAGCTTTCTTT

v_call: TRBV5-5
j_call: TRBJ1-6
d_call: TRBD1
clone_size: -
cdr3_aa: CASSLGQGAHSPLHF
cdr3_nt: TGTGCCAGCAGCTTGGGGCAGGGGGCGCATTCACCCCTCCACTTT

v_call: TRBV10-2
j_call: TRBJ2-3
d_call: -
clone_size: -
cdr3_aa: CASRPGTYLTDTQYF
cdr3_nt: TGCGCCAGCAGACCCGGGACCTACCTCACAGATACGCAGTATTTT

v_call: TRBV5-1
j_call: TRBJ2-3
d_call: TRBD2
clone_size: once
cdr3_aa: CASSLGREGTDTQYF
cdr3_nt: TGCGCCAGCAGCTTGGGCAGGGAGGGAACAGATACGCAGTATTTT

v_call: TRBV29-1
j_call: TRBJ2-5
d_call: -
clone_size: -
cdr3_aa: CSVRRAGETQYF
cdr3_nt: TGCAGCGTCAGAAGGGCGGGGGAGACCCAGTACTTC

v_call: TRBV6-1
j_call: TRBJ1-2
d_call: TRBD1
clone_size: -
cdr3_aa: CASSEQDRGGGYTF
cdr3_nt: TGTGCCAGCAGTGAACAGGACAGGGGAGGTGGCTACACCTTC